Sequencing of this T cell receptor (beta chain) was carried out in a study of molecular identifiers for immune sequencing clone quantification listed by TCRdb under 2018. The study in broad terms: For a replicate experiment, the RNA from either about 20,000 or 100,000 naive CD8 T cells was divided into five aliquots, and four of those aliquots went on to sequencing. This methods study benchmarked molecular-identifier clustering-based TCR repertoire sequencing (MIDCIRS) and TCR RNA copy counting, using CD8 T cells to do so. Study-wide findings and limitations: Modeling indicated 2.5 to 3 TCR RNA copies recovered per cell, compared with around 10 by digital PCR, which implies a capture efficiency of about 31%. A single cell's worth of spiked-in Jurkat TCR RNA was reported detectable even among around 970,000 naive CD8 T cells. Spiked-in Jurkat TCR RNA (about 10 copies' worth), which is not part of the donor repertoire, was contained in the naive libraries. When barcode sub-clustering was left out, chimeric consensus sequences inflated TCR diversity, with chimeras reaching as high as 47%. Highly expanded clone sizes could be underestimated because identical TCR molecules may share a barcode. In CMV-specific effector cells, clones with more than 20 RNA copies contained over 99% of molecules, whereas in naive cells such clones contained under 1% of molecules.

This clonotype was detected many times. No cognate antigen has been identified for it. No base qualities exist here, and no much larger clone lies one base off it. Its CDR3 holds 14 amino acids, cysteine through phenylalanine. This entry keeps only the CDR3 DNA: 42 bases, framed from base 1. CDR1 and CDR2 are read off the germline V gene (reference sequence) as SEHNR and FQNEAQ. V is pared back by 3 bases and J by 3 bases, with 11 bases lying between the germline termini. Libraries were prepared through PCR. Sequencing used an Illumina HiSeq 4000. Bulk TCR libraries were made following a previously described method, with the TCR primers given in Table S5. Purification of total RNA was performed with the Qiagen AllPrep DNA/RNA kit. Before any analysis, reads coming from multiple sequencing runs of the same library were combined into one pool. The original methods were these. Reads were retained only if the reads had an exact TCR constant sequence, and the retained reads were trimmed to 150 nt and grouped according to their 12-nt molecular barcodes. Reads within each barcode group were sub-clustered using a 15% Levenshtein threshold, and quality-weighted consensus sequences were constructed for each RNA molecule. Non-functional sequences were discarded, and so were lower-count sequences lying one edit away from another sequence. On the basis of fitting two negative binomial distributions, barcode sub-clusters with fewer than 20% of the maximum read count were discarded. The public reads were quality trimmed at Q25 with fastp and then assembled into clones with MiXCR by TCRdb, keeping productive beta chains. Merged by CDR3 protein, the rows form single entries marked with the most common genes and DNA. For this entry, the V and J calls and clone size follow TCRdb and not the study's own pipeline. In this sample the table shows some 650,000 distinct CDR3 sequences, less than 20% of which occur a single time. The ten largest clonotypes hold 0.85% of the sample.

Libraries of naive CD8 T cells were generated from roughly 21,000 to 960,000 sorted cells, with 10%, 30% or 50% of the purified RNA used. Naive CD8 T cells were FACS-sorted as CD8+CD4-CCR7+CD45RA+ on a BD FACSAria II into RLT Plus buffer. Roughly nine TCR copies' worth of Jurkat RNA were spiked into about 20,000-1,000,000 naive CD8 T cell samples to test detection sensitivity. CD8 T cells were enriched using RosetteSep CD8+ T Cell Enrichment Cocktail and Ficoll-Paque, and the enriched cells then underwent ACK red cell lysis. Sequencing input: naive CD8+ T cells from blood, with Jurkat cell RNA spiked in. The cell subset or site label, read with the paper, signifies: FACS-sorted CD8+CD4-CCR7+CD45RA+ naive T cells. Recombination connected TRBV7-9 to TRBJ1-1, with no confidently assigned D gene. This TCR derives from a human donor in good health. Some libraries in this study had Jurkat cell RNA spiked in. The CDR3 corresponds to CASSLTKGDTEAFF. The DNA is TGTGCCAGCAGCTTGACTAAAGGAGACACTGAAGCTTTCTTT.